Below, 32 T cell receptor beta chains from the same sample are listed, as sequenced in a study of memory CD4+ T cells and cytomegalovirus serostatus. This table comes from immunoSEQ multiplex PCR, and its TCRdb copy is limited to in-frame clones, with some not included. This table holds 55,000 to 65,000 clones, roughly 85% found once. The sort gate was single viable CD3+CD4+CD8-CD45RO+ cells for memory CD4+ T cells. Sequencing used memory CD4+ T cells from blood. All receptors come from an adult in good health and CMV-seronegative. Some clones in this sample may be carry-over from other donors' samples.

The rearrangement links TRBV18 to TRBJ1-1; the match to TRBD1 covers 10 bases. Germline values: CDR1 KGHSH, CDR2 LQKENI. This CDR3 contains 16 residues. V shed 2 bases, J shed 0 bases, and the junction held 3 bases outside the gene matches. The CDR3 sequence: CASSPRGQGVNTEAFF. The CDR3 region has the DNA TGTGCCAGCTCACCAAGAGGACAGGGGGTGAACACTGAAGCTTTCTTT.

The chain couples TRBV5-1 to TRBJ2-4, with D perhaps assigned TRBD1 or TRBD2 (5 bases each). Trimming took off 4 bases at V and 0 bases at J, with 8 bases between the two ends. CDR1 is SGHRS, CDR2 YFSETQ, per germline. CDR3 length: 14 amino acids. In DNA, the CDR3 is TGCGCCAGCAGCCCGGGGACAGCCAAAAACATTCAGTACTTC. Protein: CASSPGTAKNIQYF.

The chain has TRBV4-1 and TRBJ1-1; the match to TRBD1 covers 7 bases. This CDR3 contains 18 residues. Germline CDR1 MGHRA, CDR2 YSYEKL. Trimming took 4 bases from V and 3 from J; bases not matched to a gene: 17. CDR3 protein: CASSPSPEGATRDTEAFF. CDR3 nucleotides: TGCGCCAGCAGCCCCTCCCCGGAGGGGGCCACCAGGGACACTGAAGCTTTCTTT.

This clone was seen a single time. The genes are TRBV18 and TRBJ1-2; TRBD1 matches at 9 bases. J gave up 7 bases and V 6 bases, and 6 bases lay outside the gene matches. The CDR3 totals 13 residues. Germline V gene sequence: CDR1 KGHSH, CDR2 LQKENI. The CDR3 sequence: CASSAGTGIGYTF. CDR3 nucleotides: TGTGCCAGCTCGGCCGGGACAGGGATTGGCTACACCTTC.

The V gene is TRBV18, the J gene TRBJ2-2; 7 bases fit TRBD2. Germline V gives CDR1 KGHSH, CDR2 LQKENI. With 1 base clipped from V and 7 bases from J, the junction kept 6 bases outside the gene matches. The CDR3 is 15 residues long. This CDR3 reads CASSPLAGAIGELFF. The CDR3 DNA follows: TGTGCCAGCTCACCACTTGCGGGAGCGATCGGGGAGCTGTTTTTT. The variable domain in full, completed from reference TRBV18 and TRBJ2-2, reads NAGVMQNPRHLVRRRGQEARLRCSPMKGHSHVYWYRQLPEEGLKFMVYLQKENIIDESGMPKERFSAEFPKEGPSILRIQQVVRGDSAAYFCASSPLAGAIGELFFGEGSRLTVL.

This sequence joins TRBV19 and TRBJ1-1, with D unclear. The CDR3 spans 14 residues. Germline lookup yields CDR1 LNHDA and CDR2 SQIVND (reference sequence). V was cut by 7 bases and J by 3 bases, with 15 bases left in between. The chain's CDR3 is CASKIPGLYTEAFF. The CDR3 coding sequence is TGTGCCAGTAAAATTCCAGGCCTTTACACTGAAGCTTTCTTT.

The V and J genes are TRBV19 and TRBJ2-1; TRBD2 matches 11 bases. The CDR3 consists of 15 residues. CDR1 and CDR2 from the germline V gene are LNHDA and SQIVND (reference sequence). Trimming at V came to 6 bases and at J to 9 bases, leaving 10 bases not matched to a gene. This CDR3 reads CASRTTSGKGGEQFF. DNA of the CDR3: TGTGCCAGTAGGACGACTAGCGGGAAAGGTGGTGAGCAGTTCTTC.

This chain links TRBV6-1 with TRBJ1-3; D gene ambiguous. Trimming removed 3 bases from V and 4 bases from J, with 10 bases in between. This CDR3 has 14 residues. Per the germline V gene, CDR1 is MNHNS and CDR2 is SASEGT. The CDR3 DNA is TGTGCCAGCAGTGACGCGGGTGGGGGAAACACCATATATTTT. It yields the protein CASSDAGGGNTIYF.

This clone was observed once. This chain links TRBV18 with TRBJ2-1; the match to TRBD2 covers 15 bases. This CDR3 is built from 15 residues. The V gene's germline CDR1 is KGHSH and CDR2 LQKENI. V lost 9 bases and J lost 9; bases outside the gene matches: 9. The CDR3 sequence is CASPIPGLAGGEQFF. For the CDR3, the DNA is TGTGCCAGTCCTATCCCGGGACTAGCGGGAGGTGAGCAGTTCTTC.

This clone was seen a handful of times. This chain joins TRBV7-8 and TRBJ2-5; perhaps D is TRBD1 or TRBD2 (5 bases each). Germline-derived CDR1 and CDR2 are SGHVS and FQNEAQ. The V end was cut by 0 bases, the J end by 1 base, with 15 bases between. The CDR3 length is 17 residues. In DNA form, the CDR3 reads TGTGCCAGCAGCTTAGCCCTCGGGACGGGACGCCAAGAGACCCAGTACTTC. Its translation: CASSLALGTGRQETQYF.

V gene TRBV11-2 combines with J gene TRBJ2-5; 7 nucleotides align to TRBD2. Germline loops: CDR1 SGHAT, CDR2 FQNNGV. The CDR3 spans 16 residues. The trim removed 5 bases at V and 5 bases at J, leaving 14 bases unmatched. DNA for the CDR3: TGTGCCAGCAGCCAAACCCCATGGACTAGAGAGGAGACCCAGTACTTC. This encodes CASSQTPWTREETQYF.

The gene calls are TRBV19 and TRBJ2-7; the match to TRBD2 covers 8 bases. Germline loops: CDR1 LNHDA, CDR2 SQIVND (reference sequence). This CDR3 is built from 15 residues. Trimming at V came to 4 bases and at J to 3 bases, leaving 8 bases not matched to a gene. The CDR3 nucleotides are TGTGCCAGTAGTACGGGGGGGCTAGGGAACTACGAGCAGTACTTC. It translates to CASSTGGLGNYEQYF. The full variable domain, with the rest looked up from reference TRBV19 and TRBJ2-7, is DGGITQSPKYLFRKEGQNVTLSCEQNLNHDAMYWYRQDPGQGLRLIYYSQIVNDFQKGDIAEGYSVSREKKESFPLTVTSAQKNPTAFYLCASSTGGLGNYEQYFGPGTRLTVT.

This chain uses TRBV2 with TRBJ2-7; the D is unclear. This CDR3 contains 12 residues. The V end was cut by 4 bases, the J end by 6 bases, with 10 bases between. Germline V lookup: CDR1 SNHLY, CDR2 FYNNEI. CDR3 in amino acids: CASSGRGGEQYF. Written as DNA, the CDR3 is TGTGCCAGCAGTGGGAGAGGCGGCGAGCAGTACTTC.

This rearrangement joins TRBV28 to TRBJ2-5, with D unresolved. The CDR3 spans 15 residues. Trimming left V 3 bases short and J 10 bases short, with 21 bases between. Germline V gene data show CDR1 as MDHEN and CDR2 as SYDVKM. The CDR3 region has the DNA TGTGCCAGCAGTTTTCGAGGCAAGGGCCCGCCTATCCAGTACTTC. It yields the protein CASSFRGKGPPIQYF.

The chain has TRBV28 and TRBJ1-2, with TRBD1 identical over 7 bases. Losses at the gene ends were 3 bases for V and 4 bases for J; bases not matched to a gene: 2. The CDR3 sequence is 13 residues long. CDR1 and CDR2 (germline): MDHEN, SYDVKM. In nucleotides, the CDR3 is TGTGCCAGCAGTTTCAGGGGGACCTATGGCTACACCTTC. It translates to CASSFRGTYGYTF.

This chain links TRBV5-8 with TRBJ2-5; the match to TRBD1 covers 7 bases. This CDR3 has 14 amino acids. The germline V gene encodes CDR1 SGHTS and CDR2 YDEGEE. After removal of 1 base from V and 3 bases from J, the junction contained 3 bases not matched to a gene. CDR3 in amino acids: CASSLPGTEETQYF. CDR3 DNA sequence: TGTGCCAGCAGCTTGCCCGGGACAGAAGAGACCCAGTACTTC. The full variable domain, completed using reference TRBV5-8 and TRBJ2-5, is EAGVTQSPTHLIKTRGQQATLRCSPISGHTSVYWYQQALGLGLQFLLWYDEGEERNRGNFPPRFSGRQFPNYSSELNVNALELEDSALYLCASSLPGTEETQYFGPGTRLLVL.

This clone was counted a few times. The V and J genes are TRBV7-9 and TRBJ2-1; 10 nucleotides align to TRBD2. The ends lost 3 bases at V and 9 bases at J; junction bases unmatched: 11. This CDR3 has 16 residues. Per the germline V gene, CDR1 is SEHNR and CDR2 is FQNEAQ (reference sequence). CDR3 sequence: CASSFVPGLAIVEQFF. The CDR3 nucleotides are TGTGCCAGCAGCTTCGTACCGGGACTAGCGATTGTTGAGCAGTTCTTC.

The chain is built from TRBV5-1 and TRBJ2-7; the match to TRBD2 covers 10 bases. J gave up 3 bases and V 4 bases, and 7 bases lay outside the gene matches. The CDR3 totals 15 residues. Germline V gene data show CDR1 as SGHRS and CDR2 as YFSETQ. The DNA for the CDR3 is TGCGCCAGCAGCCCTGGACTAGCGGAAGGCTACGAGCAGTACTTC. Residues: CASSPGLAEGYEQYF. The whole variable domain, filled in from reference TRBV5-1 and TRBJ2-7, reads KAGVTQTPRYLIKTRGQQVTLSCSPISGHRSVSWYQQTPGQGLQFLFEYFSETQRNKGNFPGRFSGRQFSNSRSEMNVSTLELGDSALYLCASSPGLAEGYEQYFGPGTRLTVT.

This clone showed up just once. This rearrangement joins TRBV7-9 to TRBJ1-2; the match to TRBD1 covers 10 bases. Germline assignment: CDR1 SEHNR and CDR2 FQNEAQ (reference sequence). The CDR3 covers 14 residues. Trimming removed 5 bases from V and 5 bases from J; junction bases left unmatched: 5. CDR3 in amino acids: CASSPGTGVYGYTF. The DNA of the CDR3 is TGTGCCAGCAGCCCGGGGACAGGGGTTTATGGCTACACCTTC.

The gene calls are TRBV19 and TRBJ1-5, with 7 bases aligning to TRBD1. The germline V gene has CDR1 LNHDA and CDR2 SQIVND (reference sequence). This CDR3 is 16 amino acids long. The J segment lost 5 bases and the V segment lost 4 bases, leaving 11 bases of the junction unmatched. This CDR3 is CASSTGRQGGDQPQHF. The CDR3 coding sequence is TGTGCCAGTAGTACCGGGCGACAGGGAGGAGATCAGCCCCAGCATTTT. The full variable domain, its missing parts supplied by reference TRBV19 and TRBJ1-5, is DGGITQSPKYLFRKEGQNVTLSCEQNLNHDAMYWYRQDPGQGLRLIYYSQIVNDFQKGDIAEGYSVSREKKESFPLTVTSAQKNPTAFYLCASSTGRQGGDQPQHFGDGTRLSIL.

The J gene is TRBJ1-5, the V gene TRBV5-4; 8 bases are shared with TRBD1. This CDR3 is 14 amino acids long. The ends lost 4 bases at V and 5 bases at J; junction bases unmatched: 5. Germline lookup yields CDR1 SGHNT and CDR2 YYREEE (reference sequence). CDR3 nucleotide sequence: TGTGCCAGCAGCCGACAGGGGAGAGATCAGCCCCAGCATTTT. Its protein is CASSRQGRDQPQHF.

V is TRBV18 and J is TRBJ2-1; no firm D call. The length of the CDR3 is 15 residues. The V gene lost 3 bases and the J gene lost 8 bases, with 17 bases spanning the gap. The germline gives CDR1 KGHSH, CDR2 LQKENI. CDR3 residues: CASSPAHIFADEQFF. DNA of the CDR3: TGTGCCAGCTCACCCGCTCATATATTCGCTGATGAGCAGTTCTTC.

This clone occurred a few times. The chain combines TRBV7-3 with TRBJ2-3, with D unclear. Germline V lookup: CDR1 SGHTA, CDR2 FQGTGA. CDR3 size: 13 residues. The ends were cut back, 2 bases at V and 5 bases at J, with 8 bases in the middle. CDR3 amino acids: CASSLAGQDTQYF. For the CDR3, the DNA is TGTGCCAGCAGCTTAGCTGGCCAAGATACGCAGTATTTT.

In its sample, this clone was seen a few times. The chain recombines TRBV10-3 with TRBJ2-7; 7 bases line up with TRBD1. The germline gives CDR1 ENHRY, CDR2 SYGVKD. CDR3 size: 17 residues. J was trimmed by 3 bases and V by 1 base; bases with no gene match: 12. In DNA, the CDR3 is TGTGCCATCAGTGAGTTCGGGTCGGGGCAGGGGGTCTACGAGCAGTACTTC. It yields the protein CAISEFGSGQGVYEQYF.

J is TRBJ1-2 and V is TRBV5-1; D gene unclear. V was clipped by 1 base and J by 11 bases, with 12 bases between them. This CDR3 contains 12 residues. Germline V CDR1 and CDR2: SGHRS, YFSETQ. This CDR3 reads CASSLSRRMYTF. The CDR3 DNA reads TGCGCCAGCAGCTTGTCACGTAGGATGTACACCTTC.

This chain links TRBV18 with TRBJ2-7; D not resolved. The CDR3 is made up of 13 amino acids. CDR1 and CDR2 (germline): KGHSH, LQKENI. Trimming pared 4 bases from V and 3 bases from J, leaving 10 bases between. The CDR3 sequence is CASSRERFYEQYF. In DNA, the CDR3 is TGTGCCAGCTCACGAGAGCGTTTCTACGAGCAGTACTTC.

The gene calls are TRBV29-1 and TRBJ2-7; a weak D match, TRBD2 (6 bases). The CDR3 spans 15 residues. CDR1 is SQVTM, CDR2 ANQGSEA, per germline. V lost 6 bases and J lost 0, with 18 bases in between. CDR3 DNA sequence: TGCAGCGTGAACAGGAGGGGACCGAGCTCCTACGAGCAGTACTTC. It translates to CSVNRRGPSSYEQYF.

This chain links TRBV6-1 with TRBJ1-5; D ambiguous. Germline V gives CDR1 MNHNS, CDR2 SASEGT. The CDR3 spans 14 residues. The ends were cut back, 4 bases at V and 1 base at J, with 8 bases in the middle. In DNA form, the CDR3 reads TGTGCCAGCAGTGTAGTTCCAAGCAATCAGCCCCAGCATTTT. Its protein is CASSVVPSNQPQHF.

This chain uses TRBV10-3 with TRBJ1-3; perhaps TRBD1 as D (5 bases). The CDR3 totals 16 residues. Germline V CDR1 and CDR2: ENHRY, SYGVKD. The germline V and J ends were trimmed by 3 bases and 0 bases, with 12 bases remaining between them. The CDR3 nucleotides read TGTGCCATCAGTGATCCCGGGACCTCCTCTGGAAACACCATATATTTT. It is translated as CAISDPGTSSGNTIYF.

The V gene is TRBV10-3, the J gene TRBJ2-3; weak D call: TRBD1 (6 bases). The CDR3 length is 15 residues. Between the trimmed V and J ends, which lost 5 bases and 4 bases, there was a span of 16 bases. Germline values: CDR1 ENHRY, CDR2 SYGVKD. CDR3 coding DNA: TGTGCCATCAGTAGACAGGAGGCCCTCGCAGATACGCAGTATTTT. Protein sequence: CAISRQEALADTQYF.

This chain connects TRBV28 to TRBJ1-2; TRBD1 is a possible D gene (6 bases). Germline CDR1 MDHEN, CDR2 SYDVKM. The germline V and J ends were trimmed by 3 bases and 8 bases, with 10 bases remaining between them. The CDR3 is made up of 12 amino acids. The CDR3 region is CASSFGQSGYTF. The CDR3 DNA sequence: TGTGCCAGCAGTTTCGGACAGAGCGGCTACACCTTC.

This clone has just a few counts. The rearrangement joins TRBV5-1 to TRBJ1-1; TRBD1 agrees at 9 bases. The CDR3 has 14 residues. V lost 4 bases to trimming and J lost 5 bases; unmatched junction nucleotides: 6. CDR1 and CDR2 (germline): SGHRS, YFSETQ. CDR3 protein: CASSMGQGGTEAFF. In DNA, the CDR3 is TGCGCCAGCAGCATGGGACAGGGTGGTACTGAAGCTTTCTTT.